This T cell receptor beta chain derives from a study of shared clonotypes between healthy human individuals. Turning to the study itself: Each donor's CD8 memory used one plate, CD8 naive two, each CD4 subset three.

Together with CD45RO+ cells, CCR7-negative CD45RA+ TemRA cells were included in CD8 memory. V was trimmed by 4 bases and J by 4 bases, leaving 10 bases between them. Germline V CDR1 and CDR2: SEHNR, FQNEAQ (reference sequence). CDR3 length equals 13 residues. Samples underwent the assay at deep level. Assay used: immunoSEQ multiplex PCR; TCRdb lists only in-frame clones, some missing. Among around 690,000 clones listed, around 90% were seen once. The genes are TRBV7-9 and TRBJ2-5, with D hard to call. This sequence originates from a man between 18 and 29 years old in good health. Some clones in this sample may be carry-over from other donors' samples. Sequencing was done on a sample of memory CD8+ T cells from PBMCs. Subset denoted: CD45RO+ cells pooled with CCR7-negative TemRA cells. The CDR3 loop reads CASSYPMRETQYF. The CDR3 DNA reads as TGTGCCAGCAGCTACCCGATGCGAGAGACCCAGTACTTC.